The clone carrying this T cell receptor beta chain was detected only once. What it recognizes is unknown. The sample is drawn from a study of PD-1 blockade in classical Hodgkin lymphoma. Findings of the study overall: TCR diversity in CD4+, not CD8+, cells rose significantly by C4D1. Reported baseline diversity: healthy donors highest, relapsed/refractory patients lowest. Excluded were patients who started nivolumab under 1 year after ASCT, a group that had lower diversity. The study found complete responders had baseline diversity similar to newly diagnosed patients.

Every patient relapsed after autologous stem cell transplantation, and brentuximab vedotin exposure varied. V was clipped by 5 bases and J by 5 bases; unmatched bases: 12. The CDR3 sequence is 16 residues long. Per the germline V gene, CDR1 is SEHNR and CDR2 is FQNEAQ (reference sequence). Generated by immunoSEQ multiplex PCR, the TCRdb table keeps only in-frame clones and is missing some. The profile shows around 15,000 clones, over 80% of them singletons. The TCR was taken from a human donor with classical Hodgkin lymphoma. The genes are TRBV7-9 and TRBJ2-1; TRBD2 aligns across 7 bases. Sequenced here: peripheral blood mononuclear cells (PBMCs), sampled before the second cycle of nivolumab. DNA for the CDR3: TGTGCCAGCAGCCTCCTTGGGGGGGTTTCCGACAATGAGCAGTTCTTC. Amino acid sequence: CASSLLGGVSDNEQFF. Based on the CDR3 plus reference TRBV7-9 and TRBJ2-1, the full variable domain is DTGVSQNPRHKITKRGQNVTFRCDPISEHNRLYWYRQTLGQGPEFLTYFQNEAQLEKSRLLSDRFSAERPKGSFSTLEIQRTEQGDSAMYLCASSLLGGVSDNEQFFGPGTRLTVL.